This T cell receptor beta chain originates from a study of T cells in Graves' hyperthyroidism and ophthalmopathy. This clonotype was recorded many times. The antigen remains undetermined. Regions amplified from RNA transcripts were the TCR beta CDR3 regions. A set of HTBI primers served as the primers for a first-round RT-PCR of the TCR CDR3. MiXCR, applied by TCRdb to the multiplex PCR reads, yields one record per CDR3 protein. The sample contains about 480,000 distinct CDR3 sequences, approximately 15% of which appear only once. Patients were excluded for uncontrolled infection, other autoimmune disease, pregnancy or lactation. Overall study results and limits: With a median lead of about 6.9 months before onset, the model predicted ophthalmopathy. Ophthalmopathy and stable hyperthyroidism were separated by a 13 V-J model. Blood also contained most expanded thyroid clonotypes above 0.001.

This receptor was identified in a woman aged 18-29 years with Graves' hyperthyroidism. The sequenced material came from blood.

The CDR3 loop is CASSLVGVDGYTF. The CDR3 nucleotides read TGTGCCAGCAGCTTAGTAGGGGTGGATGGCTACACCTTC. The V and J genes are TRBV7-9 and TRBJ1-2, with D maybe TRBD1 (5 bases). This CDR3 spans 13 amino acids. V lost 1 base to trimming and J lost 6 bases, with 9 bases between them. CDR1 and CDR2 from the germline V gene are SEHNR and FQNEAQ (reference sequence). Based on the CDR3 plus reference TRBV7-9 and TRBJ1-2, the full variable domain is DTGVSQNPRHKITKRGQNVTFRCDPISEHNRLYWYRQTLGQGPEFLTYFQNEAQLEKSRLLSDRFSAERPKGSFSTLEIQRTEQGDSAMYLCASSLVGVDGYTFGSGTRLTVV.